The rows below give T cell receptor beta chains drawn from one sample of a study of blood T cells in healthy people across ages. TCRdb called the 5' RACE reads again in MiXCR, with one record for every CDR3 protein. The table records approximately 1.5 million distinct CDR3 sequences, around 40% of them present only once. Sequencing was carried out using blood. Every receptor here comes from a woman under 30 in good health. CDR3s include the opening cysteine and the closing phenylalanine or tryptophan.

CDR3	V
CASRKGGQTNYGYTF	TRBV6-5
CASSARYGEQFF	TRBV6-5
CSVGASLNQPQHF	TRBV29-1
CSARDWVQGGMNTEAFF	TRBV20-1
CASSQDWSGSRADTQYF	TRBV4-2
CASSLRGQGVRSPLHF	TRBV5-6
CAISLGLAPTDTQYF	TRBV10-3
CASRARPSYEQYF	TRBV2
CASSSISRSSDAGYTF	TRBV7-9
CASSVRDRVETQYF	TRBV25-1
CASSPSEVRYYGYTF	TRBV3-1
CASSRHGLADTQYF	TRBV3-1
CAISETEDYGYTF	TRBV10-3
CASSYVHGSPDTQYF	TRBV6-2/TRBV6-3
CASSGTGVNSPLHF	TRBV7-8
CASSQDRANIQYF	TRBV6-6
CASSGAGILQETQYF	TRBV6-1
CASRTVGGDTQYF	TRBV12-3/TRBV12-4
CASRRTGGEQYF	TRBV27
CAISATGTGIEKLFF	TRBV10-3
CASSSPGTLYSPLHF	TRBV28
CASSPTRGTYEQYF	TRBV7-2
CASSLLGTGGWETQYF	TRBV5-1
CASSDGLDYGTQYF	TRBV6-2/TRBV6-3
CASSPWRYQETQYF	TRBV6-5
CASSTDRGIGGYTF	TRBV27
CAATGSGNTIYF	TRBV6-6
CASSTGTLGGNEQFF	TRBV28